The clone carrying this TCR beta chain was detected many times. Its antigen is not identified. CDR1 is DFQATT, CDR2 SNEGSKA, per germline (reference sequence). The CDR3 is 13 amino acids. V lost 6 bases, J lost 2 bases, and 14 bases lay in between. Time point described: persistent/refractory GD, antithyroid drugs over 5 years with positive TRAb. PBMC-extracted RNA yielded the TCR library. Xi'an, China, was home to the endocrinology department that provided patients. The data stem from a study of regulatory T cells in long-lasting Graves disease. The overall study: Graves' disease counted as persistent after over 5 years of antithyroid drugs with positive TSH receptor antibodies.

Study-wide results and limits: The persistent group shared roughly 2,700 public clonotypes, more than the approximately 970 shared by new patients.

Assembly of TCR beta libraries relied on iRepertoire HTBI primers together with Arm-PCR of CDR3 regions. Study processing details: Segment identification across samples yielded some 63 TRBV and 12 to 15 TRBJ segments. Each CDR3 protein is one row after TCRdb ran MiXCR on the multiplex PCR reads. The V and J calls, along with clone size, are taken from TCRdb and not from the paper's own processing. The profile covers a few hundred thousand distinct CDR3 sequences, with under 25% appearing a single time and about 61% taken by the ten largest. The receptor comes from a female donor with Graves disease. V usage is TRBV20-1 and J usage is TRBJ2-7; D is ambiguous. The material sequenced was peripheral blood mononuclear cells (PBMCs), taken when the disease was refractory, from a patient treated with antithyroid drugs. The CDR3 is CSATDGLTYEQYF. For the CDR3, the DNA is TGCAGTGCGACCGACGGGCTAACCTACGAGCAGTACTTC.